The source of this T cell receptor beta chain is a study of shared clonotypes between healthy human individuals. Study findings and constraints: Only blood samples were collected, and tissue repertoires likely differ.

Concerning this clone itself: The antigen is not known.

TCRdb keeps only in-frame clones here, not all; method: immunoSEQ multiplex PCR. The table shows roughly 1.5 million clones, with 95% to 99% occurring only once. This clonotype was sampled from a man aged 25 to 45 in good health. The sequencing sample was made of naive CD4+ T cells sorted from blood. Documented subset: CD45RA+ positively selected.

The CDR3 protein is CASREASGSYEQYF. In DNA, the CDR3 is TGTGCCAGTAGAGAGGCCTCAGGGTCCTACGAGCAGTACTTC. This chain joins TRBV25-1 and TRBJ2-7, with a tentative D call TRBD1 (5 bases). With 9 bases removed from V and 1 base from J, the gap between germline ends came to 16 bases. CDR1 is MGHDK, CDR2 SYGVNS, per germline. This CDR3 region has 14 residues.